This TCR beta chain comes out of a study of T cell responses to AZD1222 COVID-19 vaccine. Study at large: Second-dose groups at about 4 or about 12 weeks were pooled. General study points: With dominance at 160-218 and 743-854, vaccine-associated CD4 TCRs spanned spike. None of the repertoires were sampled until the peak T cell response had passed.

The protocol was immunoSEQ multiplex PCR, while the TCRdb copy is restricted to in-frame clones and leaves out a portion. The table lists 86,000 or so clones, roughly 90% of them singletons. In regard to this clone: Its antigen is unidentified.

The CDR3 contains 13 residues. Looked up from germline, CDR1 is SGHRS and CDR2 is YFSETQ. Trimming at V came to 6 bases and at J to 4 bases, leaving 5 bases not matched to a gene. The receptor was isolated from an adult in good health. Sequencing used peripheral blood, obtained on day 0 of AZD1222 vaccination. V usage is TRBV5-1 and J usage is TRBJ2-7; 9 bases fit TRBD1. The CDR3 loop is CASKTGQGYEQYF. The CDR3 DNA is TGCGCCAGCAAAACGGGACAGGGTTACGAGCAGTACTTC.